This T cell receptor (beta chain) was sequenced in a study of OX40 agonist ivuxolimab in advanced cancers. The overall study: The group had a mean age of about 60 years, ranged from roughly 20 to 79, and was 82.7% male.

Sampling times: baseline, cycle 4 day 1, cycle 7 day 1. The CDR3 contains 16 residues. Trimming removed 4 bases from V and 4 bases from J, with 17 bases in between. Germline assignment: CDR1 PRHDT and CDR2 FYEKMQ (reference sequence). Some clones are missing from TCRdb's copy, which holds only in-frame ones; the method was immunoSEQ multiplex PCR. This sample has about 92,000 clones, with approximately 84% found just once. This sample comprised CD4+ or CD8+ T cells sorted from blood, obtained in a trial of the OX40 agonist ivuxolimab. This chain links TRBV13 with TRBJ1-3; D is ambiguous. This clonotype was obtained from an adult with an advanced solid tumor such as melanoma, head and neck, liver or kidney cancer. The CDR3 spells CASSSQIVGMGNTIYF. The CDR3 DNA reads TGTGCCAGCAGCTCCCAAATCGTGGGGATGGGAAACACCATATATTTT.